The rows below give T cell receptor beta chains drawn from one sample of a study of graft-versus-host responses after intestinal transplantation. Sequencing was performed with immunoSEQ multiplex PCR; in TCRdb, only in-frame clones are kept and a portion is missing. Of approximately 100,000 clones listed, 93% are singletons. No cognate antigen is known for these TCRs. The source was unstimulated CD8+ T cells sorted from spleen or lymph node cells, collected before intestinal transplant. The source is a human donor who received an intestinal transplant. CDR3s include the opening cysteine and the closing phenylalanine or tryptophan. The D gene is left open where the match is weak. Clone sizes are given selectively: once, few, many, or a class where the clone is expanded.

cdr3_nt: TGTGCCAGCAGCACATCAGGAGCGGGAGAGCAGTACTTC
cdr3_aa: CASSTSGAGEQYF
d_call: TRBD2
j_call: TRBJ2-7
clone_size: NA
v_call: TRBV9

cdr3_nt: TGTGCCAGCAGCTCTACAGGGAGACGAGCCGGGGAGCTGTTTTTT
cdr3_aa: CASSSTGRRAGELFF
d_call: NA
j_call: TRBJ2-2
clone_size: NA
v_call: TRBV5-5

cdr3_nt: TGTGCCAGCACCCCTGGGGGGCTGGAGACCCAGTACTTC
cdr3_aa: CASTPGGLETQYF
d_call: NA
j_call: TRBJ2-5
clone_size: NA
v_call: TRBV6-1

cdr3_nt: TGTGCCAGCAGTTACGCGGGGCGGGACACTGAAGCTTTCTTT
cdr3_aa: CASSYAGRDTEAFF
d_call: NA
j_call: TRBJ1-1
clone_size: NA
v_call: TRBV6-5

cdr3_nt: TGTGCCAGCAGCCCGACCGAATCGGGACAACAGAACACCGGGGAGCTGTTTTTT
cdr3_aa: CASSPTESGQQNTGELFF
d_call: NA
j_call: TRBJ2-2
clone_size: once
v_call: TRBV11-3

cdr3_nt: TGTGCCAGCAGCCAAGAGTTCTTCAGCACCGGGGAGCTGTTTTTT
cdr3_aa: CASSQEFFSTGELFF
d_call: NA
j_call: TRBJ2-2
clone_size: NA
v_call: TRBV4-2

cdr3_nt: TGTGCCTGGAGTGAGGACGTTATAGGGTATAATTCACCCCTCCACTTT
cdr3_aa: CAWSEDVIGYNSPLHF
d_call: NA
j_call: TRBJ1-6
clone_size: NA
v_call: TRBV30

cdr3_nt: TGTGCCAGCAGCCAAGGCAGGGTCTCTGAAGCTTTCTTT
cdr3_aa: CASSQGRVSEAFF
d_call: NA
j_call: TRBJ1-1
clone_size: few
v_call: TRBV5-4

cdr3_nt: TGCGCCAGCAGCCAACCACTACTAGCAGCCAAAAACATTCAGTACTTC
cdr3_aa: CASSQPLLAAKNIQYF
d_call: NA
j_call: TRBJ2-4
clone_size: NA
v_call: TRBV4-1

cdr3_nt: TGTGCCAGCAGGCCCCGGGGACAGGGGTACACTGAAGCTTTCTTT
cdr3_aa: CASRPRGQGYTEAFF
d_call: TRBD1
j_call: TRBJ1-1
clone_size: once
v_call: TRBV5-4

cdr3_nt: TGTGCCAGCAGCTTGACGGATTTTAGCACAGATACGCAGTATTTT
cdr3_aa: CASSLTDFSTDTQYF
d_call: NA
j_call: TRBJ2-3
clone_size: NA
v_call: TRBV11-3

cdr3_nt: TGCGCCAGCAGCCAAGTACGGAACACTGAAGCTTTCTTT
cdr3_aa: CASSQVRNTEAFF
d_call: NA
j_call: TRBJ1-1
clone_size: NA
v_call: TRBV4-1

cdr3_nt: TGTGCCAGCAGCCACGTGGTGCGCACTGAAGCTTTCTTT
cdr3_aa: CASSHVVRTEAFF
d_call: NA
j_call: TRBJ1-1
clone_size: NA
v_call: TRBV7-9

cdr3_nt: TGTGCCAGCAGCCAAGATGGAGTTGTGACAGGCGGTAATTCACCCCTCCACTTT
cdr3_aa: CASSQDGVVTGGNSPLHF
d_call: NA
j_call: TRBJ1-6
clone_size: NA
v_call: TRBV4-2

cdr3_nt: TGCAGCGTTGTAGCGGTCTTTAGCACAGATACGCAGTATTTT
cdr3_aa: CSVVAVFSTDTQYF
d_call: NA
j_call: TRBJ2-3
clone_size: NA
v_call: TRBV29-1

cdr3_nt: TGCGCCAGCAGCCGAACAGGGTATAATTCACCCCTCCACTTT
cdr3_aa: CASSRTGYNSPLHF
d_call: NA
j_call: TRBJ1-6
clone_size: NA
v_call: TRBV4-1

cdr3_nt: TGTGCCAGCACCCACAGGGGGCAAATATCCTACGAGCAGTACTTC
cdr3_aa: CASTHRGQISYEQYF
d_call: TRBD1
j_call: TRBJ2-7
clone_size: NA
v_call: TRBV6-6

cdr3_nt: TGTGCCACCAGCAGGGCTGGGACAGGAGCTCTTAATCAGCCCCAGCATTTT
cdr3_aa: CATSRAGTGALNQPQHF
d_call: TRBD1
j_call: TRBJ1-5
clone_size: NA
v_call: TRBV15

cdr3_nt: TGTGCCAGCAGCTCCCCCCGGGACAGGGGATACAATGAGCAGTTCTTC
cdr3_aa: CASSSPRDRGYNEQFF
d_call: TRBD1
j_call: TRBJ2-1
clone_size: NA
v_call: TRBV13

cdr3_nt: TGTGCCAGCAGCTTGTCTCCCGCTGACGGAGGCGAGACCCAGTACTTC
cdr3_aa: CASSLSPADGGETQYF
d_call: NA
j_call: TRBJ2-5
clone_size: NA
v_call: TRBV11-3

cdr3_nt: TGTGCCAGCAGTGACAGGGGAAGGGAGACCCAGTACTTC
cdr3_aa: CASSDRGRETQYF
d_call: NA
j_call: TRBJ2-5
clone_size: once
v_call: TRBV6-1

cdr3_nt: TGTGCTAGTGGATTCGCCGGGAGCAATCAGCCCCAGCATTTT
cdr3_aa: CASGFAGSNQPQHF
d_call: NA
j_call: TRBJ1-5
clone_size: NA
v_call: TRBV12-5

cdr3_nt: TGTGCCAGCCTAGGGGGGGCGCATGGCTACACCTTC
cdr3_aa: CASLGGAHGYTF
d_call: NA
j_call: TRBJ1-2
clone_size: NA
v_call: TRBV7-9

cdr3_nt: TGTGCCAGCAGCCTCGGGGCGAGCTCCTACAATGAGCAGTTCTTC
cdr3_aa: CASSLGASSYNEQFF
d_call: NA
j_call: TRBJ2-1
clone_size: NA
v_call: TRBV7-8

cdr3_nt: TGTGCCAGTAGTATAGTCTCACAGTTGAACACTGAAGCTTTCTTT
cdr3_aa: CASSIVSQLNTEAFF
d_call: NA
j_call: TRBJ1-1
clone_size: NA
v_call: TRBV19

cdr3_nt: TGTGCCAGCAGCTTAGGCGGTGATACGCAGTATTTT
cdr3_aa: CASSLGGDTQYF
d_call: NA
j_call: TRBJ2-3
clone_size: once
v_call: TRBV13

cdr3_nt: TGTGCCAGCAGCCTAACTGGGACAGGGAGCTCCTACGAGCAGTACTTC
cdr3_aa: CASSLTGTGSSYEQYF
d_call: TRBD1
j_call: TRBJ2-7
clone_size: NA
v_call: TRBV4-2

cdr3_nt: TGTGCCAGCAATTTGGGACTAGCGCCCGAGCAGTACTTC
cdr3_aa: CASNLGLAPEQYF
d_call: TRBD2
j_call: TRBJ2-7
clone_size: NA
v_call: TRBV6-8

cdr3_nt: TGTGCCAGCAGCTTCAAGGACAGAACCCAAGAGACCCAGTACTTC
cdr3_aa: CASSFKDRTQETQYF
d_call: NA
j_call: TRBJ2-5
clone_size: NA
v_call: TRBV7-9

cdr3_nt: TGCGCCAGCAGCCAAGGGACAGGGATGGACGAGCAGTACTTC
cdr3_aa: CASSQGTGMDEQYF
d_call: TRBD1
j_call: TRBJ2-7
clone_size: NA
v_call: TRBV4-1

cdr3_nt: TGTGCCAGCAGCTTAGCGCTTTCCAATGAGCAGTTCTTC
cdr3_aa: CASSLALSNEQFF
d_call: NA
j_call: TRBJ2-1
clone_size: NA
v_call: TRBV11-2

cdr3_nt: TGCGCCAGCAGCTTGGGAGGATTTGGGACTAATGAAAAACTGTTTTTT
cdr3_aa: CASSLGGFGTNEKLFF
d_call: NA
j_call: TRBJ1-4
clone_size: NA
v_call: TRBV5-1

cdr3_nt: TGCGCCAGCAGCCAAGCTAGCGGGGGGGCGGATGAGACCCAGTACTTC
cdr3_aa: CASSQASGGADETQYF
d_call: TRBD2
j_call: TRBJ2-5
clone_size: NA
v_call: TRBV4-1

cdr3_nt: TGTGCCAGCAGCTTGTTTTCCTACGAGCAGTACTTC
cdr3_aa: CASSLFSYEQYF
d_call: NA
j_call: TRBJ2-7
clone_size: few
v_call: TRBV5-6

cdr3_nt: TGTGCCAGCAGCCTCCGGTGGGACGAGCAGTTCTTC
cdr3_aa: CASSLRWDEQFF
d_call: NA
j_call: TRBJ2-1
clone_size: NA
v_call: TRBV7-6

cdr3_nt: TGTGCCAGCAGCTTAGAGGGGAGCTCCTACGAGCAGTACTTC
cdr3_aa: CASSLEGSSYEQYF
d_call: NA
j_call: TRBJ2-7
clone_size: NA
v_call: TRBV7-2

cdr3_nt: TGTGCCAGCAGCCTGGCCCTTGTAGATACGCAGTATTTT
cdr3_aa: CASSLALVDTQYF
d_call: NA
j_call: TRBJ2-3
clone_size: NA
v_call: TRBV13

cdr3_nt: TGCGCCAGCAGCTTGAGGAGCGGGGGGGCCTACATAGGGGATGAGCAGTTCTTC
cdr3_aa: CASSLRSGGAYIGDEQFF
d_call: TRBD2
j_call: TRBJ2-1
clone_size: NA
v_call: TRBV5-1

cdr3_nt: TGTGCCAGCAGTTCGTCCGGGACAGAAACCTACGAGCAGTACTTC
cdr3_aa: CASSSSGTETYEQYF
d_call: TRBD1
j_call: TRBJ2-7
clone_size: NA
v_call: TRBV7-9